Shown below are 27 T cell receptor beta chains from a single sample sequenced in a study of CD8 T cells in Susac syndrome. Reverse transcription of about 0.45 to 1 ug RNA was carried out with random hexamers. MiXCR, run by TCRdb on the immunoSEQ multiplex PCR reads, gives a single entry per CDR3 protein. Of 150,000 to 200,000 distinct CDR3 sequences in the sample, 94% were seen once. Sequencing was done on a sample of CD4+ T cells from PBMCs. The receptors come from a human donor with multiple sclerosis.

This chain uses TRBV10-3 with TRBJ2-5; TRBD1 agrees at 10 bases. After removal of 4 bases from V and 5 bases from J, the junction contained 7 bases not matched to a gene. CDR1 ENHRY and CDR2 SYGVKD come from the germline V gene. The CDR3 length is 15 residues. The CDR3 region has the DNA TGTGCCATCAGTGCTCCGGGACAGGGGTTTGAGACCCAGTACTTC. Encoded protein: CAISAPGQGFETQYF.

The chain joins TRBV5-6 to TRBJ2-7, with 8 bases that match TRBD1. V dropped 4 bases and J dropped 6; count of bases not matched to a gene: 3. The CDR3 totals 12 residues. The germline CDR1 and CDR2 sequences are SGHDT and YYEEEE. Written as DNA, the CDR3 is TGTGCCAGCAGCCGGGACAGGCTCGAGCAGTACTTC. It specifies CASSRDRLEQYF.

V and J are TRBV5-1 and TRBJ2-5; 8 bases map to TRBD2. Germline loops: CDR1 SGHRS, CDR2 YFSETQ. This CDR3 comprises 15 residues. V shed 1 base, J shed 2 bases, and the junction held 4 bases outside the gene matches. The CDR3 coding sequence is TGCGCCAGCAGCTTGAATACGGGAGGGCAAGAGACCCAGTACTTC. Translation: CASSLNTGGQETQYF.

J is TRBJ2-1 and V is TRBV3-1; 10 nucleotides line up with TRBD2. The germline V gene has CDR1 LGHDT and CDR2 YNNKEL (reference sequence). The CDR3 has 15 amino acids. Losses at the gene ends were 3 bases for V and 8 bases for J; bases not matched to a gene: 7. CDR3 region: CASSHSPSGSYEQFF. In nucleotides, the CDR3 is TGTGCCAGCAGCCACTCTCCTAGCGGGAGTTATGAGCAGTTCTTC.

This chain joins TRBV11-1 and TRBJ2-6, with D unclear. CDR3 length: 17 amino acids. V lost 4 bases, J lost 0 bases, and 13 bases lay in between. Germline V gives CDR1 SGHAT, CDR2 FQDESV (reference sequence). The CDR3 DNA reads TGTGCCAGCAGCTCCTCCGCTGGGATCTCTGGGGCCAACGTCCTGACTTTC. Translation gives CASSSSAGISGANVLTF.

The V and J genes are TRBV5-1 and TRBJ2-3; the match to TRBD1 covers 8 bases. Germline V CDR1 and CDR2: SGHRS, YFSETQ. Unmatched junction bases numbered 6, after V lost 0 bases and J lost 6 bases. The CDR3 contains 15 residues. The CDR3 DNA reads TGCGCCAGCAGCTTGGGCGGACAGGGTGTTGATACGCAGTATTTT. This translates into CASSLGGQGVDTQYF.

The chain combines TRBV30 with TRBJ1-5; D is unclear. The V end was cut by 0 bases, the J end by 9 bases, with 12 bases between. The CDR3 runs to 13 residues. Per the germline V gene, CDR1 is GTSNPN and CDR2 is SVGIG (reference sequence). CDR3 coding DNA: TGTGCCTGGAGTGTACCCGGGGTTGCGCCCCAGCATTTT. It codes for CAWSVPGVAPQHF.

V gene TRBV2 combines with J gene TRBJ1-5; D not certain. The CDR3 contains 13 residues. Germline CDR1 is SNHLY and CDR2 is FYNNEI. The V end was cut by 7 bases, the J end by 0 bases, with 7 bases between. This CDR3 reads CASKEHSNQPQHF. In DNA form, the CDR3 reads TGTGCCAGCAAGGAACATAGCAATCAGCCCCAGCATTTT.

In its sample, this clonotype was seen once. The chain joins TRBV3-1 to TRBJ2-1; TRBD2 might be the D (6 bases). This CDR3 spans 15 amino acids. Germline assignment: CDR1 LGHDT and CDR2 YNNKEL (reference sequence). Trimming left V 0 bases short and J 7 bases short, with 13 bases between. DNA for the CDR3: TGTGCCAGCAGCCAAGATCTAGGGGACTTTAATGAGCAGTTCTTC. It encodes CASSQDLGDFNEQFF.

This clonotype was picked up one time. This CDR3 is CASRVGLMNTEAFF. The CDR3 bases are TGTGCCAGCAGGGTCGGACTGATGAACACTGAAGCTTTCTTT. The chain combines TRBV6-1 with TRBJ1-1; D call uncertain. CDR3 size: 14 residues. The V gene's germline CDR1 is MNHNS and CDR2 SASEGT. V lost 6 bases, J lost 0 bases, and 11 bases lay in between.

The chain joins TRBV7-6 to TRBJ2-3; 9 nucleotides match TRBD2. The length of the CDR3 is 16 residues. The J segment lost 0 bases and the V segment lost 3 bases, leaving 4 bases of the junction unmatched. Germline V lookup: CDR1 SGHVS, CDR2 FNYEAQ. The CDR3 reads CASSFTSGSSTDTQYF. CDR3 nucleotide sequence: TGTGCCAGCAGCTTTACTAGCGGGTCTAGCACAGATACGCAGTATTTT.

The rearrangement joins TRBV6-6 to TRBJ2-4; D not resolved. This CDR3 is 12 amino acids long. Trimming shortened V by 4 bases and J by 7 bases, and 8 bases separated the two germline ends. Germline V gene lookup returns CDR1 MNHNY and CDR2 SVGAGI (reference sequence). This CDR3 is CASSSPRNIQYF. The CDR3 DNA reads TGTGCCAGCAGTTCCCCCAGGAACATTCAGTACTTC.

The CDR3 DNA is TGCGCCAGCACGGGTTCCAGGGTCACAGATACGCAGTATTTT. It translates to CASTGSRVTDTQYF. The gene calls are TRBV10-2 and TRBJ2-3; D may be TRBD1 (5 bases). The CDR3 loop spans 14 amino acids. V dropped 7 bases and J dropped 2 bases, with 13 bases sitting between them. Germline CDR1 and CDR2: WSHSY and SAAADI.

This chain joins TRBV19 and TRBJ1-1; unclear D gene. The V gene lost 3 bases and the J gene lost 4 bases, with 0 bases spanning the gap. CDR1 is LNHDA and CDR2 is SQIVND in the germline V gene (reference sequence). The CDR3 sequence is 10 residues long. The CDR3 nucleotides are TGTGCCAGTAGTATCACTGAAGCTTTCTTT. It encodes CASSITEAFF.

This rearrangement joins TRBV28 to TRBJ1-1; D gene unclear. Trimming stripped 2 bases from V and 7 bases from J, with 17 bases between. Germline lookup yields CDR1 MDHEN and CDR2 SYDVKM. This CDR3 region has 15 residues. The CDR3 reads CASSLPVASRGEAFF. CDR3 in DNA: TGTGCCAGCAGTTTACCCGTCGCGTCCCGGGGTGAAGCTTTCTTT. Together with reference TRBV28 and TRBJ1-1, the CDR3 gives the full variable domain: DVKVTQSSRYLVKRTGEKVFLECVQDMDHENMFWYRQDPGLGLRLIYFSYDVKMKEKGDIPEGYSVSREKKERFSLILESASTNQTSMYLCASSLPVASRGEAFFGQGTRLTVV.

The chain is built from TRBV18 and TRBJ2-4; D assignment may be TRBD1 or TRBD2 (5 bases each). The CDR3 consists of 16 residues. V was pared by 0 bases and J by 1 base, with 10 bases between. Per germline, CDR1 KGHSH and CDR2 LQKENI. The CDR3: CASSPPGERAKNIQYF. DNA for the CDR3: TGTGCCAGCTCACCACCGGGGGAGCGGGCCAAAAACATTCAGTACTTC.

CDR3 sequence reads: CASSFSRLAGAEQYF. The CDR3 coding sequence is TGTGCCAGCAGCTTTTCCCGGCTAGCGGGAGCTGAGCAGTACTTC. The chain is built from TRBV5-4 and TRBJ2-7, with 10 bases fitting TRBD2. CDR1 SGHNT and CDR2 YYREEE come from the germline V gene (reference sequence). The CDR3 is 15 amino acids. The junction had 9 bases not matched to a gene; V was cut back by 2 bases and J by 7 bases.

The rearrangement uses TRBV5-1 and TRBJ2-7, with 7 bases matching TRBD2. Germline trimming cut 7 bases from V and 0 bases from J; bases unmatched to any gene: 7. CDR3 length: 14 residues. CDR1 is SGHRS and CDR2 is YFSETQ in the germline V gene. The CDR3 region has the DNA TGCGCCAGCCGCCTCACTAGCGACTCCTACGAGCAGTACTTC. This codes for CASRLTSDSYEQYF.

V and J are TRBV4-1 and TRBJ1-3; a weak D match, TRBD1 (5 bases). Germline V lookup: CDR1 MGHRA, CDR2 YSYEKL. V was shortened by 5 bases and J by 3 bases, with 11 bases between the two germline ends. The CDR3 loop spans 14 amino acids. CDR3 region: CASSDSSGGNTIYF. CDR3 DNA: TGCGCCAGCAGCGACAGTTCGGGTGGAAACACCATATATTTT.

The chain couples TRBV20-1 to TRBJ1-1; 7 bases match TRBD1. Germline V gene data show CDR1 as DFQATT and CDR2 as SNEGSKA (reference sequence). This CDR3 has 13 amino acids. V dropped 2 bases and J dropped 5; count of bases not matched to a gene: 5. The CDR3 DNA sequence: TGCAGTGCTAGAAGGGGGCGCTCAACTGAAGCTTTCTTT. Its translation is CSARRGRSTEAFF.

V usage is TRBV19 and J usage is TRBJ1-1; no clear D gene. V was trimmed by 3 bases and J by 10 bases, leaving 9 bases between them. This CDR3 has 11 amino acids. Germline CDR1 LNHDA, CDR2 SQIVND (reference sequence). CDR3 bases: TGTGCCAGTAGTATCCCTTGGAGAGCTTTCTTT. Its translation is CASSIPWRAFF.

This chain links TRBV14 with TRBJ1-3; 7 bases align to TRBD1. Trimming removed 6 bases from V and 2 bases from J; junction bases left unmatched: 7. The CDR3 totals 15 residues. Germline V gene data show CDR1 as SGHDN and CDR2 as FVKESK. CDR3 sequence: CASSYTTGTGNTIYF. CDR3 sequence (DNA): TGTGCCAGCAGTTACACGACAGGGACTGGAAACACCATATATTTT.

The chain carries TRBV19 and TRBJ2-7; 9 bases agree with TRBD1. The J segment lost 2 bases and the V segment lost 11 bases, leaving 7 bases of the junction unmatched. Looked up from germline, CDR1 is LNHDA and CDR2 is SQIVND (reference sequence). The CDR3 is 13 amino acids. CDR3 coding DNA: TGTGCCTCATCGGACAGGGGAGCCTACGAGCAGTACTTC. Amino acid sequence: CASSDRGAYEQYF.

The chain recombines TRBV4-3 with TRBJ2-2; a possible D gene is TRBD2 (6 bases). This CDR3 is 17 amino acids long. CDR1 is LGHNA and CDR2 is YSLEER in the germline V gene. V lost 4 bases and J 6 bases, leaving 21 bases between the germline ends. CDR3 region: CASSRQTGGVIAGELFF. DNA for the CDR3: TGCGCCAGCAGCCGTCAGACCGGGGGTGTTATAGCCGGGGAGCTGTTTTTT.

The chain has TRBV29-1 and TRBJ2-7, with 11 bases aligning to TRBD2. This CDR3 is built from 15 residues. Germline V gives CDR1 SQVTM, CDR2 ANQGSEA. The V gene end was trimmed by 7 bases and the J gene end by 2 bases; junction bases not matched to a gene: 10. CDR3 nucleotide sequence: TGCAGCGCCGTCACCCTAGCGGGAGGAACCTACGAGCAGTACTTC. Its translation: CSAVTLAGGTYEQYF.

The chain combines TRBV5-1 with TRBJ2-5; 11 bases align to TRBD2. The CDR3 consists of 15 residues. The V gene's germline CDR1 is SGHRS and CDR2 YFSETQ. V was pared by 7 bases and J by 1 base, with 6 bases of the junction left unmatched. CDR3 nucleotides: TGCGCCAGCCAAGCTAGCGGGAGGACCCAAGAGACCCAGTACTTC. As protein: CASQASGRTQETQYF.

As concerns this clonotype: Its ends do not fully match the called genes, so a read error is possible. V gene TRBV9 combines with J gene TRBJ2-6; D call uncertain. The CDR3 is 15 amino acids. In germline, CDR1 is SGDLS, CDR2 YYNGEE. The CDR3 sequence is CASSVTASVANVLTF. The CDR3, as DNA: TGTGCCAGCAGCGTTACTGCCTCTGTGGCCAACGTCCTGACTTTC. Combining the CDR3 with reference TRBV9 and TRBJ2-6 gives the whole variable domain DSGVTQTPKHLITATGQRVTLRCSPRSGDLSVYWYQQSLDQGLQFLIQYYNGEERAKGNILERFSAQQFPDLHSELNLSSLELGDSALYFCASSVTASVANVLTFGAGSRLTVL.